This T cell receptor (beta chain) comes out of a study of T-cell memory formation after mild COVID-19. In TCRdb, the 5' RACE reads were re-called with MiXCR into one record per CDR3 protein. The sample carries 450,000 or so distinct CDR3 sequences, 25% recorded once. In regard to this clonotype: Antigen: not known.

Study findings and constraints: Some responding clones appeared in pre-infection memory, suggesting cross-reactive memory joined.

The germline CDR1 and CDR2 sequences are KGHDR and SFDVKD. V lost 3 bases, J lost 6 bases, and 13 bases lay in between. The CDR3 length is 14 residues. What was sequenced was PBMCs or a T cell subset sorted from them (not recorded which). The J gene is TRBJ1-2, the V gene TRBV24-1; TRBD1 is a possible D gene (6 bases). This receptor was obtained from an adult woman who had mild COVID-19 (a few samples of this study predate the infection). Cell type and time point are not known. CDR3 loop: CATSDDGTSHGYTF. The CDR3 nucleotides are TGTGCCACCAGTGATGACGGGACAAGCCATGGCTACACCTTC.